This TCR beta chain was obtained from a study of blood T cell repertoires in COVID-19. Germline assignment: CDR1 LNHNV and CDR2 YYDKDF (reference sequence). The CDR3 extends over 18 amino acids. Trimming cost V 0 bases and J 1 base, with 16 bases left between them. Produced via immunoSEQ multiplex PCR; TCRdb's table is partial and in-frame only. The table shows a few hundred thousand clones, with under 90% occurring only once. The chain joins TRBV15 to TRBJ1-5; D is possibly TRBD1 (6 bases). This clonotype was sampled from a young man who had recovered from COVID-19. The source material was PBMCs or T cells enriched from blood (not recorded which). In nucleotides, the CDR3 is TGTGCCACCAGCAGAGATCGACGGGGGGCTGCCAGCAATCAGCCCCAGCATTTT. Its translation: CATSRDRRGAASNQPQHF. Supplemented by reference TRBV15 and TRBJ1-5, the full variable domain reads DAMVIQNPRYQVTQFGKPVTLSCSQTLNHNVMYWYQQKSSQAPKLLFHYYDKDFNNEADTPDNFQSRRPNTSFCFLDIRSPGLGDTAMYLCATSRDRRGAASNQPQHFGDGTRLSIL.